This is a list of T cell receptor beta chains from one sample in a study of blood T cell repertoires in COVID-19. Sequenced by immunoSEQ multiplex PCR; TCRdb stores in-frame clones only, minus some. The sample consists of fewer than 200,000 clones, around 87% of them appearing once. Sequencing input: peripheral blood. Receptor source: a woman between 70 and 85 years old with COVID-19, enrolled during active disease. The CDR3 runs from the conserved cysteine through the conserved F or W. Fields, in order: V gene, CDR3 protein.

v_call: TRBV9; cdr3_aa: CASSPQTSGRTYEQYF
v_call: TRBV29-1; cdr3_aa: CSSSPRVEADTQYF
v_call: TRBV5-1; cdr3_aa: CASSLAETYEQYF
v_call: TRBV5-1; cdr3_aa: CASSLAGGSQETQYF
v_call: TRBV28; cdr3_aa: CASRTEDRVRGSGNTIYF
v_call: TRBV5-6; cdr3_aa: CASSLNLRRNTGELFF
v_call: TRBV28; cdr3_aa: CASRLRTGLFPYNEQFF
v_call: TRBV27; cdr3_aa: CASTLLGVSTDTQYF
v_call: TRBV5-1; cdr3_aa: CASSLVPGRETQYF
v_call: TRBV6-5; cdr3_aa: CASRRRENTEAFF
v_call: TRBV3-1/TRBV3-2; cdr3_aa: CASSPDRGNSPLHF
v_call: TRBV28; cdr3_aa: CASSIPGDRVGYTF
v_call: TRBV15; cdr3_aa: CATSRGRVTSGQETQYF
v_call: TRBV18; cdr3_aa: CASSPQQSGNQETQYF
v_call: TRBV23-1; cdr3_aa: CASSHPQGAGVLSYTF
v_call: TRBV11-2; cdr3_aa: CASRPSGRRDTQYF
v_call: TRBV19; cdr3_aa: CASSSGKTGNTGELFF
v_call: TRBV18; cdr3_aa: CASSGQSLTYGYTF
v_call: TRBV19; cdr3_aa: CASRGQGQETQYF
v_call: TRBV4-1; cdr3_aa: CASSPIATGGESYEQYF
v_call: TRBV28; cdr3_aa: CASKVLSDTEAFF
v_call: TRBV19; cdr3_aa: CASSGQRNTEAFF
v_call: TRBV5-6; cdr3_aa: CASSYFVRENTEAFF
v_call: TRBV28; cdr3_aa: CASTLQGFSNQPQHF
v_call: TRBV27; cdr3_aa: CASSPPGQMNEKLFF
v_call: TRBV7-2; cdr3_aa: CASSLKLGIGGSLNSPLHF
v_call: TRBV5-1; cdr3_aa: CASSSRGDLFF
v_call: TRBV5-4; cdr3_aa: CASSFFGQGYGYTF
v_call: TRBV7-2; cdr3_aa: CASSPTPGSNQPQHF
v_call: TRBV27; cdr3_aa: CASSSPGSYEKLFF
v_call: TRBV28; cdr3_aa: CASVTSGSSYEQYF
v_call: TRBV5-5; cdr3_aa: CASSTYKVANEKLFF
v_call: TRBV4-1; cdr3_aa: CASSQKGGRNEKLFF
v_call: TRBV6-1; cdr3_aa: CASSEPSIRTF
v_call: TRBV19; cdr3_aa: CASSTGTSGANEQYF
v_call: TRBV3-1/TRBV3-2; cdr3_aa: CASSQFGLAGINEQFF
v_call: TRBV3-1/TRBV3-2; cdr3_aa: CASSPSSDTQYF
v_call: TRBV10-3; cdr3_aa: CATGQGAMNEQFF
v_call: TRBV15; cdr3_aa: CATSRERVANYGYTF
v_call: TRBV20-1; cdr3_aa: CSARAQGDYTF
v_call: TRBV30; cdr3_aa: CAWSVRSKNTGELFF
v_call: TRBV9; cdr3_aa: CASSVSQGVGLGAGNTIYF
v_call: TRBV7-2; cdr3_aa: CASSLSGPSSYNEQFF
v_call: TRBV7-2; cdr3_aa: CASRSGLFSGANVLTF
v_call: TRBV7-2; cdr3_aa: CASSLVARVMNTEAFF
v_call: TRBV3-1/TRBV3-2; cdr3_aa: CASSLRQGNTEAFF
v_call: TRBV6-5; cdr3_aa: CASSLRQGDTGELFF
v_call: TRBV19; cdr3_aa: CASRRGQGAANEKLFF
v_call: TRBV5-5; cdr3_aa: CASSLVVTQGYEQYF
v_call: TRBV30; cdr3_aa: CAWSSRRTGANVLTF
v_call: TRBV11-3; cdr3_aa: CASSSLAGAQETQYF
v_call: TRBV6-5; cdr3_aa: CASSYSTSGTNEQFF
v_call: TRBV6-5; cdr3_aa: CASSYSTAGGTYEQYF